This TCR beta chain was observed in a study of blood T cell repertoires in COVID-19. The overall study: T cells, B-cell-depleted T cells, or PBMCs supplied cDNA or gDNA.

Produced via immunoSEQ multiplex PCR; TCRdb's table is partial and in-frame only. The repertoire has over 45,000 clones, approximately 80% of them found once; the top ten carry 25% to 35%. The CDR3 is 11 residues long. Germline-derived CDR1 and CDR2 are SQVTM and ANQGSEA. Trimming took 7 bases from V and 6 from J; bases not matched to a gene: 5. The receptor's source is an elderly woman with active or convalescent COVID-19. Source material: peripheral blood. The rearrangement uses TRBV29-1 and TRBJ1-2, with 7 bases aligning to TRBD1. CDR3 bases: TGCAGCGCAAGACAGGGCCATGGCTACACCTTC. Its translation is CSARQGHGYTF.